This is a list of T cell receptor beta chains from one sample in a study of cytomegalovirus exposure and HLA in healthy donors. Produced via immunoSEQ multiplex PCR; TCRdb's table is partial and in-frame only. The sample shows approximately 160,000 clones, about 90% of them seen only once. The sequenced sample consisted of PBMCs. All receptors come from a woman aged 18-35 years in good health and CMV-seropositive. Each CDR3 is given with its conserved first and last residue. Fields, in order: CDR3 length, V gene, D gene, J gene, clone size, CDR3 DNA, CDR3 protein. D genes are given only for firm matches. Expanded clones get a size class; other rows say once, few or many, or leave the size out.

13	TRBV5-4	.	TRBJ2-1	.	TGTGCCAGCAGCTTGCGCGGGCTCGGGGAGCAGTTCTTC	CASSLRGLGEQFF
14	TRBV2	TRBD2	TRBJ2-3	once	TGTGCCAGCAGTCCCCGGACTAGCGGAGATACGCAGTATTTT	CASSPRTSGDTQYF
15	TRBV7-2	.	TRBJ2-1	.	TGTGCCAGCAGCTTAATAGCGTCCTCCTACAATGAGCAGTTCTTC	CASSLIASSYNEQFF
12	TRBV10-1	.	TRBJ2-5	few	TGCGCCAGCAGTGGGGCTCAAGAGACCCAGTACTTC	CASSGAQETQYF
16	TRBV6-1	TRBD2	TRBJ2-1	.	TGTGCCAGCAGTGATCTAGCGGGGGGCCGTATAAATGAGCAGTTCTTC	CASSDLAGGRINEQFF
16	TRBV7-9	.	TRBJ1-3	.	TGTGCCAGCAGCTTAGGGGACTGGAGCTCTGGAAACACCATATATTTT	CASSLGDWSSGNTIYF
15	TRBV18	.	TRBJ1-2	.	TGTGCCAGCTCACCAACCGGGGGTGAGGACTATGGCTACACCTTC	CASSPTGGEDYGYTF
15	TRBV11-3	TRBD2	TRBJ2-3	.	TGTGCCAGCAGCCCTGGGACTAGCGGGCACGATACGCAGTATTTT	CASSPGTSGHDTQYF
18	TRBV2	TRBD1	TRBJ1-4	once	TGTGCCAGCAGTGAAGCGTTGGGACAGGGGGCCGGGAATGAAAAACTGTTTTTT	CASSEALGQGAGNEKLFF
11	TRBV20-1	.	TRBJ2-7	once	TGCAGTGCCAGTGACTCCTACGAGCAGTACTTC	CSASDSYEQYF
15	TRBV19	TRBD1	TRBJ2-1	.	TGTGCCAGTAACTCACCCCCAGGGGGTTTGAATGAGCAGTTCTTC	CASNSPPGGLNEQFF
16	TRBV19	TRBD1	TRBJ2-1	.	TGTGCCAGTAGTATAATGGGACAGGGGTCCTACAATGAGCAGTTCTTC	CASSIMGQGSYNEQFF
14	TRBV7-8	TRBD2	TRBJ2-7	once	TGTGCCAGCACCCTCGAGGGACTACCTTACGAGCAGTACTTC	CASTLEGLPYEQYF
14	TRBV7-9	.	TRBJ1-1	.	TGTGCCAGCAGCTTAGCAGCGGGGTTGGATGAAGCTTTCTTT	CASSLAAGLDEAFF
17	TRBV15	TRBD1	TRBJ2-2	.	TGTGCCACCAGCAGAGTCGCGAGGGGGCGGCAGACCGGGGAGCTGTTTTTT	CATSRVARGRQTGELFF
13	TRBV5-6	.	TRBJ2-7	.	TGTGCCAGCAGCTTGGATCAGGTCCGCGAGCAGTACTTC	CASSLDQVREQYF
13	TRBV5-8	.	TRBJ1-6	few	TGTGCCAGCAGCTTTCAGGGAGGTTCACCCCTCCACTTT	CASSFQGGSPLHF
13	TRBV5-1	.	TRBJ1-2	.	TGCGCCAGCAGCTTTGTGACAGAGAATGGCTACACCTTC	CASSFVTENGYTF
21	TRBV28	TRBD2	TRBJ2-7	.	TGTGCCAGCAGTCCCTCGCGGACAGGGTCAATGGGGACTAGCGGGAGGCGCGAGCAGTACTTC	CASSPSRTGSMGTSGRREQYF
17	TRBV7-8	TRBD1	TRBJ1-6	.	TGTGCCAGCAGCTTGGGACAGTTCCTAATCAATAATTCACCCCTCCACTTT	CASSLGQFLINNSPLHF
15	TRBV6-1	TRBD1	TRBJ2-3	.	TGTGCCAGCAGTGAAGAAGAGGGGGCTTCAGATACGCAGTATTTT	CASSEEEGASDTQYF
14	TRBV6-5	TRBD1	TRBJ1-1	.	TGTGCCAGCAGTTGGAGGAGCGGGACAGGGGTTGCTTTCTTT	CASSWRSGTGVAFF